The clone carrying this T cell receptor (beta chain) was observed a few times. The sample originates from a study of patients and donors after allogeneic stem cell transplantation. Each CDR3 protein is one row after TCRdb ran MiXCR on the RT-PCR reads. Seen here are about a million distinct CDR3 sequences, more than 15% observed once, and the top ten hold 5% to 7.5%. The V end lost 8 bases, the J end lost 7 bases, and 15 bases lay between the germline ends. The CDR3 totals 12 residues. Germline V gene data show CDR1 as SGHAT and CDR2 as FQNNGV. The source material was blood, either unsorted or a sorted T cell fraction (not recorded which). The rearrangement links TRBV11-2 to TRBJ2-7; possible D gene TRBD2, 5 bases. The source is a human donor who was either an allogeneic HSCT recipient or a stem cell or donor lymphocyte infusion donor (not recorded which). It is not recorded whose cells these are; they may come from a transplant donor. The DNA of the CDR3 is TGTGCCAGCGGACGAACGGGGTTAGAGCAGTACTTC. This encodes CASGRTGLEQYF.